The 29 T cell receptor beta chains given below trace back to one sample, sequenced in a study of blood T cell repertoires in COVID-19. Sequencing used immunoSEQ multiplex PCR; TCRdb keeps in-frame clones, though not all of them. The sample shows under 300,000 clones, around 89% of them seen only once. Sample: PBMCs or T cells enriched from blood (not recorded which). The receptors derive from a woman between 18 and 30 years old who had recovered from COVID-19.

The genes are TRBV11-2 and TRBJ2-2, with D tentatively TRBD2 (6 bases). CDR1 is SGHAT, CDR2 FQNNGV, per germline. The ends were cut back, 5 bases at V and 3 bases at J, with 19 bases in the middle. CDR3 length: 17 amino acids. The CDR3 region has the DNA TGTGCCAGCAGCCTTAAAACGGGACTCACCTACACCGGGGAGCTGTTTTTT. Protein: CASSLKTGLTYTGELFF.

The chain carries TRBV18 and TRBJ1-4; TRBD1 is a possible D gene (6 bases). This CDR3 comprises 13 residues. V was trimmed by 1 base and J by 8 bases, leaving 8 bases between them. Germline V gene sequence: CDR1 KGHSH, CDR2 LQKENI. DNA for the CDR3: TGTGCCAGCTCACCACGACAGGACGAAAAACTGTTTTTT. Translation: CASSPRQDEKLFF.

This chain connects TRBV28 to TRBJ2-7; 7 nucleotides align to TRBD1. Germline trimming cut 6 bases from V and 2 bases from J; bases unmatched to any gene: 10. Germline CDR1 is MDHEN and CDR2 is SYDVKM. The CDR3 runs 15 residues. DNA of the CDR3: TGTGCCAGCAGCCCTACAGGCAGGGGGACCTACGAGCAGTACTTC. Translated, it gives CASSPTGRGTYEQYF. Together with reference TRBV28 and TRBJ2-7, the CDR3 gives the full variable domain: DVKVTQSSRYLVKRTGEKVFLECVQDMDHENMFWYRQDPGLGLRLIYFSYDVKMKEKGDIPEGYSVSREKKERFSLILESASTNQTSMYLCASSPTGRGTYEQYFGPGTRLTVT.

The chain employs TRBV7-9 and TRBJ1-2; TRBD1 matches at 9 bases. Germline V lookup: CDR1 SEHNR, CDR2 FQNEAQ (reference sequence). Germline trimming cut 1 base from V and 6 bases from J; bases unmatched to any gene: 6. This CDR3 is built from 15 residues. In DNA, the CDR3 is TGTGCCAGCAGCTTAGGGGACAGGGATTATAATGGCTACACCTTC. Translation: CASSLGDRDYNGYTF.

The chain employs TRBV6-2 or TRBV6-3 and TRBJ1-4, with D possibly TRBD1 on 5 matching bases. Germline assignment: CDR1 MNHEY and CDR2 SVGEGT. CDR3 length equals 14 residues. Trimming took off 1 base at V and 8 bases at J, with 11 bases between the two ends. This chain's CDR3 is CASSYFGGREKLFF. The CDR3 DNA reads as TGTGCCAGCAGTTACTTCGGGGGACGGGAAAAACTGTTTTTT.

The CDR3 DNA sequence: TGTGCCAGCAGCGACGGAGGGCCCCAGCATTTT. Translating it yields CASSDGGPQHF. The J gene is TRBJ1-5, the V gene TRBV9, with D hard to call. The CDR3 contains 11 residues. The germline V and J ends were trimmed by 3 bases and 9 bases, with 7 bases remaining between them. Germline CDR1 SGDLS, CDR2 YYNGEE.

CDR3 loop: CASSLGRGGLNGYTF. For the CDR3, the DNA is TGTGCCAGCAGCTTGGGACGGGGGGGCCTTAATGGCTACACCTTC. This chain links TRBV5-6 with TRBJ1-2; perhaps TRBD1 as D (6 bases). The germline V gene encodes CDR1 SGHDT and CDR2 YYEEEE. The CDR3 has 15 residues. Deletions cut 0 bases from V and 6 bases from J, with 15 bases between.

The J gene is TRBJ1-5, the V gene TRBV5-4; tentative D call: TRBD1 (5 bases). The CDR3 covers 15 residues. Germline V gene sequence: CDR1 SGHNT, CDR2 YYREEE (reference sequence). The V end lost 0 bases, the J end lost 5 bases, and 12 bases lay between the germline ends. CDR3 loop: CASSLDGAPHQPQHF. CDR3 sequence (DNA): TGTGCCAGCAGCTTGGATGGGGCGCCTCATCAGCCCCAGCATTTT.

This chain connects TRBV7-6 to TRBJ1-3, with D unclear. Per the germline V gene, CDR1 is SGHVS and CDR2 is FNYEAQ. The V gene lost 1 base and the J gene lost 7 bases, with 8 bases spanning the gap. The CDR3 runs to 13 residues. The CDR3: CASSLGGSNTIYF. In DNA, the CDR3 is TGTGCCAGCAGCTTAGGCGGGAGCAACACCATATATTTT.

V is TRBV6-5 and J is TRBJ1-1; D uncertain. The CDR3 covers 15 residues. Germline lookup yields CDR1 MNHEY and CDR2 SVGAGI. V dropped 2 bases and J dropped 1 base, with 11 bases sitting between them. The CDR3 DNA is TGTGCCAGCAGTTACGGAGAAGAGGGGAACACTGAAGCTTTCTTT. Translated: CASSYGEEGNTEAFF.

The chain employs TRBV27 and TRBJ1-1, with D maybe TRBD1 (6 bases). The CDR3 is 15 residues long. Germline CDR1 is MNHEY and CDR2 is SMNVEV (reference sequence). Trimming took off 5 bases at V and 1 base at J, with 14 bases between the two ends. CDR3 loop: CASSPLTGSNTEAFF. The CDR3, as DNA: TGTGCCAGCAGTCCTTTGACAGGCTCGAACACTGAAGCTTTCTTT.

A word on this clone: Other DNA sequences in this specimen translate into the identical CDR3. The J gene is TRBJ1-2, the V gene TRBV6-5, with 7 bases lining up with TRBD1. After removal of 5 bases from V and 3 bases from J, the junction contained 6 bases not matched to a gene. CDR3 length: 14 amino acids. Germline CDR1 is MNHEY and CDR2 is SVGAGI. In DNA form, the CDR3 reads TGTGCCAGCAGTCGACAGGGCCGGGACTATGGCTACACCTTC. It codes for CASSRQGRDYGYTF.

V and J are TRBV18 and TRBJ2-2; unclear D gene. The CDR3 totals 14 residues. Per the germline V gene, CDR1 is KGHSH and CDR2 is LQKENI. The germline V and J ends were trimmed by 1 base and 5 bases, with 8 bases remaining between them. CDR3 in amino acids: CASSPRLDTGELFF. The DNA of the CDR3 is TGTGCCAGCTCACCACGGCTAGATACCGGGGAGCTGTTTTTT.

V gene TRBV30 combines with J gene TRBJ2-5; D possibly corresponds to TRBD1 (6 bases). Germline CDR1 and CDR2: GTSNPN and SVGIG (reference sequence). CDR3 size: 15 residues. V shed 0 bases and J shed 13 bases, with 24 bases lying between them. CDR3 DNA: TGTGCCTGGAGTGTACGGTCGGTCAGGGGTCTCAGTCCGTACTTC. This encodes CAWSVRSVRGLSPYF. Drawing the rest from reference TRBV30 and TRBJ2-5, the complete variable domain is SQTIHQWPATLVQPVGSPLSLECTVEGTSNPNLYWYRQAAGRGLQLLFYSVGIGQISSEVPQNLSASRPQDRQFILSSKKLLLSDSGFYLCAWSVRSVRGLSPYFGPGTRLLVL.

The CDR3 here is CASSRILTGGNYGYTF. CDR3 bases: TGCGCCAGCAGCCGAATCCTGACAGGGGGGAACTATGGCTACACCTTC. This chain joins TRBV4-1 and TRBJ1-2; 9 nucleotides line up with TRBD1. Looked up from germline, CDR1 is MGHRA and CDR2 is YSYEKL. The V and J ends lost 4 bases and 2 bases, in that order; junction bases with no gene match: 8. The CDR3 contains 16 residues.

The DNA of the CDR3 is TGTGCCAGCACTCTCATGGGGGGCACTGAAGCTTTCTTT. This sequence encodes CASTLMGGTEAFF. The chain uses TRBV6-5 and TRBJ1-1; weak D call: TRBD1 (5 bases). Germline loops: CDR1 MNHEY, CDR2 SVGAGI. With 7 bases removed from V and 4 bases from J, the gap between germline ends came to 13 bases. The CDR3 loop spans 13 amino acids.

The genes are TRBV5-1 and TRBJ1-5; the D gene is possibly TRBD1 (5 bases). The CDR3 consists of 14 residues. CDR1 and CDR2 (germline): SGHRS, YFSETQ. V was pared by 0 bases and J by 6 bases, with 10 bases between. The CDR3 DNA reads TGCGCCAGCAGCTTGGTGGGGGGAGGTCAGCCCCAGCATTTT. This codes for CASSLVGGGQPQHF.

The chain couples TRBV6-5 to TRBJ1-1, with 7 bases fitting TRBD1. Per the germline V gene, CDR1 is MNHEY and CDR2 is SVGAGI. V lost 8 bases and J lost 3; bases outside the gene matches: 6. CDR3 length equals 13 residues. The CDR3 loop is CASLRGPDTEAFF. As DNA, the CDR3 is TGTGCCAGCCTAAGGGGGCCGGACACTGAAGCTTTCTTT.

The gene calls are TRBV5-6 and TRBJ2-2; 11 bases line up with TRBD1. Trimming removed 3 bases from V and 5 bases from J; junction bases left unmatched: 3. Germline CDR1 and CDR2: SGHDT and YYEEEE. The CDR3 consists of 15 residues. CDR3 bases: TGTGCCAGCAGCTGGGACAGGGGGTGGACCGGGGAGCTGTTTTTT. Protein product: CASSWDRGWTGELFF.

This chain connects TRBV13 to TRBJ1-1; TRBD1 aligns across 7 bases. Unmatched junction bases numbered 0, after V lost 1 base and J lost 4 bases. The CDR3 runs 13 residues. In germline, CDR1 is PRHDT, CDR2 FYEKMQ (reference sequence). The CDR3 reads CASSLAGGTEAFF. The CDR3 nucleotides are TGTGCCAGCAGCTTAGCAGGGGGCACTGAAGCTTTCTTT.

The CDR3 coding sequence is TGTGCCAGTAGCGAAGCGGGGGGGCCCAATGAGCAGTTCTTC. Translated: CASSEAGGPNEQFF. The chain couples TRBV19 to TRBJ2-1; 10 bases match TRBD2. Germline V lookup: CDR1 LNHDA, CDR2 SQIVND (reference sequence). The length of the CDR3 is 14 residues. V lost 6 bases to trimming and J lost 6 bases; unmatched junction nucleotides: 5.

This rearrangement joins TRBV6-2 or TRBV6-3 to TRBJ1-1; D remains ambiguous. The CDR3 is 14 amino acids. The V end lost 2 bases, the J end lost 0 bases, and 7 bases lay between the germline ends. Germline V lookup: CDR1 MNHEY, CDR2 SVGEGT. The CDR3 region is CASSYPGMNTEAFF. CDR3 DNA: TGTGCCAGCAGTTACCCAGGAATGAACACTGAAGCTTTCTTT.

In DNA, the CDR3 is TGTGCCAGCAGCCAAGTTGCAACTGCTAGTCCGACCCTCCACTTT. Translation: CASSQVATASPTLHF. V usage is TRBV14 and J usage is TRBJ1-6; no clear D. The V end lost 1 base, the J end lost 14 bases, and 18 bases lay between the germline ends. The CDR3 has 15 residues. Germline V CDR1 and CDR2: SGHDN, FVKESK.

The V gene is TRBV5-8, the J gene TRBJ1-5; 8 nucleotides align to TRBD1. V lost 5 bases to trimming and J lost 2 bases; unmatched junction nucleotides: 6. Germline V lookup: CDR1 SGHTS, CDR2 YDEGEE. This CDR3 has 15 residues. The DNA for the CDR3 is TGTGCCAGCAGTTACAGGGGGTCTGGCAATCAGCCCCAGCATTTT. Amino acids: CASSYRGSGNQPQHF. The entire variable domain, with the rest obtained from reference TRBV5-8 and TRBJ1-5, is as follows: EAGVTQSPTHLIKTRGQQATLRCSPISGHTSVYWYQQALGLGLQFLLWYDEGEERNRGNFPPRFSGRQFPNYSSELNVNALELEDSALYLCASSYRGSGNQPQHFGDGTRLSIL.

This clone was observed a single time. This chain links TRBV5-1 with TRBJ2-5; TRBD2 is a possible D gene (6 bases). The V gene's germline CDR1 is SGHRS and CDR2 YFSETQ. Trimming cost V 5 bases and J 1 base, with 15 bases left between them. CDR3 length: 15 amino acids. Written as DNA, the CDR3 is TGCGCCAGCAGTTACACCCTGGGGGGCCAAGAGACCCAGTACTTC. This sequence encodes CASSYTLGGQETQYF.

The chain couples TRBV3-1 (or the pseudogene TRBV3-2) to TRBJ2-3; TRBD2 aligns across 12 bases. Losses at the gene ends were 2 bases for V and 4 bases for J; bases not matched to a gene: 4. This CDR3 has 16 residues. Germline assignment: CDR1 LGHDT and CDR2 YNNKEL (reference sequence). The CDR3 spells CASSQLAGGQADTQYF. The CDR3 region has the DNA TGTGCCAGCAGCCAACTAGCGGGGGGGCAGGCAGATACGCAGTATTTT.

V and J are TRBV5-4 and TRBJ2-3; the match to TRBD1 covers 11 bases. Germline CDR1 and CDR2: SGHNT and YYREEE (reference sequence). Trimming cost V 3 bases and J 1 base; bases outside gene matches: 4. The CDR3 covers 16 residues. The CDR3 sequence is CASSWTGGAGTDTQYF. CDR3 nucleotides: TGTGCCAGCAGCTGGACAGGGGGCGCAGGCACAGATACGCAGTATTTT.

J is TRBJ2-3 and V is TRBV18; 7 positions agree with TRBD1. Germline assignment: CDR1 KGHSH and CDR2 LQKENI. CDR3 length: 16 amino acids. The trim removed 6 bases at V and 4 bases at J, leaving 13 bases unmatched. In nucleotides, the CDR3 is TGTGCCAGCTCCCCCACACGGGACAGTGTACCAGATACGCAGTATTTT. Protein sequence: CASSPTRDSVPDTQYF.

J is TRBJ2-7 and V is TRBV5-1; the match to TRBD2 covers 10 bases. V was pared by 2 bases and J by 3 bases, with 11 bases of the junction left unmatched. The length of the CDR3 is 17 residues. In germline, CDR1 is SGHRS, CDR2 YFSETQ. As DNA, the CDR3 is TGCGCCAGCAGCTTCCAAGTCACTAGCGGGGCGAACTACGAGCAGTACTTC. This sequence encodes CASSFQVTSGANYEQYF.